The source of this T cell receptor beta chain is a study of control samples from healthy donors and cancer patients. TCRdb keeps only in-frame clones here, not all; method: immunoSEQ multiplex PCR. The repertoire holds fewer than 250,000 clones, with roughly nine tenths as singletons. The germline V gene has CDR1 MNHNY and CDR2 SVGAGI (reference sequence). V was trimmed by 2 bases and J by 7 bases, leaving 20 bases between them. There are 16 residues in the CDR3. The source is a man younger than 40 in good health. The chain uses TRBV6-6 and TRBJ1-2; D is undetermined. Sequenced material: blood. CDR3 protein: CASSYAQQSPLSGYTF. The CDR3, as DNA: TGTGCCAGCAGTTACGCGCAACAGAGTCCCCTATCTGGCTACACCTTC.